This TCR beta chain was documented in a study of T cell responses to AZD1222 COVID-19 vaccine. Study-level background: The analysis combined second doses at about 4 or about 12 weeks.

TCRdb's table, derived via immunoSEQ multiplex PCR, lists solely in-frame clones and lacks some. The sample yields some 150,000 clones, approximately 88% seen once. This sequence was found in an adult in good health. Source: peripheral blood, taken on day 0 of AZD1222 vaccination.

The CDR3 coding sequence is TGTGCCAGCAGCTTAGTCCGGACAGGTGGCCACGAGCAGTACTTC. Translated, it gives CASSLVRTGGHEQYF. The chain carries TRBV7-8 and TRBJ2-7, with 7 bases that match TRBD1. In germline, CDR1 is SGHVS, CDR2 FQNEAQ. The CDR3 covers 15 residues. Trimming took 1 base from V and 5 from J; bases not matched to a gene: 8.